The 25 T cell receptor beta chains below were found in one sample sequenced in a study of blood T cell repertoires in COVID-19. TCRdb's copy holds only in-frame clones and misses some; the assay was immunoSEQ multiplex PCR. The profile shows around 120,000 clones, roughly 79% of them singletons. Sequenced input: peripheral blood. The receptors stem from a human donor in a cohort sampled during active COVID-19.

The V call is TRBV25-1, the J call TRBJ1-3; TRBD1 matches 7 bases. In germline, CDR1 is MGHDK, CDR2 SYGVNS. The trim removed 5 bases at V and 7 bases at J, leaving 11 bases unmatched. The CDR3 loop spans 15 amino acids. The CDR3 DNA reads TGTGCCAGCAGTTCCGCCGGGACAGCAGGGAACACCATATATTTT. This gives the protein CASSSAGTAGNTIYF.

The V and J genes are TRBV2 and TRBJ2-7; TRBD1 is a possible D gene (8 bases). Trimming took off 6 bases at V and 3 bases at J, with 15 bases between the two ends. The V gene's germline CDR1 is SNHLY and CDR2 FYNNEI. This CDR3 contains 14 residues. As DNA, the CDR3 is TGTGCCAGCAGCGACCACAGGGGGGGCTACGAGCAGTACTTC. This codes for CASSDHRGGYEQYF. Together with reference TRBV2 and TRBJ2-7, the CDR3 gives the full variable domain: EPEVTQTPSHQVTQMGQEVILRCVPISNHLYFYWYRQILGQKVEFLVSFYNNEISEKSEIFDDQFSVERPDGSNFTLKIRSTKLEDSAMYFCASSDHRGGYEQYFGPGTRLTVT.

The DNA of the CDR3 is TGTGCCAGCATTGGCCCCCAGCATTTT. Its translation is CASIGPQHF. This sequence joins TRBV6-4 and TRBJ1-5; D is ambiguous. CDR3 length: 9 amino acids. Trimming stripped 7 bases from V and 10 bases from J, with 5 bases between. The germline gives CDR1 MRHNA, CDR2 SNTAGT.

The V call is TRBV27, the J call TRBJ1-2; weak D call: TRBD1 (5 bases). CDR1 and CDR2 (germline): MNHEY, SMNVEV (reference sequence). The CDR3 length is 12 residues. V lost 5 bases and J lost 2, with 6 bases in between. The CDR3 region has the DNA TGTGCCAGCAGTCGGGGGAACTATGGCTACACCTTC. This sequence encodes CASSRGNYGYTF.

This clone was counted a few times. The CDR3 DNA follows: TGTGCCAGCAGCGGGTTGAGGGGGACGGGGGCCAACGTCCTGACTTTC. Translation gives CASSGLRGTGANVLTF. This sequence joins TRBV5-8 and TRBJ2-6, with a tentative D call TRBD1 (6 bases). CDR3 size: 16 residues. With 4 bases removed from V and 4 bases from J, the gap between germline ends came to 15 bases. Germline CDR1 and CDR2: SGHTS and YDEGEE.

V is TRBV4-1 and J is TRBJ1-1; the D is unclear. CDR3 length: 12 residues. The V and J ends lost 1 base and 7 bases respectively, with 7 bases between them. CDR1 is MGHRA, CDR2 YSYEKL, per germline. CDR3 residues: CASSQAPNEAFF. In nucleotides, the CDR3 is TGCGCCAGCAGCCAAGCCCCCAATGAAGCTTTCTTT.

V gene TRBV18 combines with J gene TRBJ2-1; 8 bases map to TRBD1. J lost 0 bases, V lost 6 bases, and 4 bases had no gene match. This CDR3 is 15 amino acids long. The germline V gene has CDR1 KGHSH and CDR2 LQKENI. For the CDR3, the DNA is TGTGCCAGCTCGCCCGGGACAGGCTCCTACAATGAGCAGTTCTTC. Translating gives CASSPGTGSYNEQFF.

This clone occurred a few times. The chain employs TRBV7-9 and TRBJ2-7; D perhaps matches TRBD2 (5 bases). V gave up 6 bases and J gave up 4 bases, with 10 bases separating them. The V gene's germline CDR1 is SEHNR and CDR2 FQNEAQ (reference sequence). The CDR3 is made up of 12 amino acids. The CDR3 bases are TGTGCCAGCAGGTCACTAGGGTACGAGCAGTACTTC. Translation: CASRSLGYEQYF.

The count of this clone is one. The chain joins TRBV6-4 to TRBJ2-7; D possibly corresponds to TRBD2 (8 bases). The germline V gene encodes CDR1 MRHNA and CDR2 SNTAGT. The CDR3 sequence is 15 residues long. Between the trimmed V and J ends, which lost 7 bases and 2 bases, there was a span of 18 bases. As DNA, the CDR3 is TGTGCCAGCACAGTTTTTAGCGGGACAGCCTACGAGCAGTACTTC. Encoded protein: CASTVFSGTAYEQYF.

In this sample, this clone turned up once. The CDR3 here is CASRDRAGANVLTF. CDR3 in DNA: TGTGCCAGCCGGGACAGAGCTGGGGCCAACGTCCTGACTTTC. The rearrangement links TRBV3-1 (or the pseudogene TRBV3-2) to TRBJ2-6, with TRBD1 matching over 7 bases. Germline CDR1 LGHDT, CDR2 YNNKEL (reference sequence). V was pared by 8 bases and J by 2 bases, with 3 bases of the junction left unmatched. The CDR3 has 14 amino acids.

J is TRBJ2-3 and V is TRBV6-2 or TRBV6-3; 7 bases fit TRBD1. V lost 2 bases and J lost 0; bases outside the gene matches: 11. CDR3 size: 18 residues. The V gene's germline CDR1 is MNHEY and CDR2 SVGEGT. The CDR3 DNA is TGTGCCAGCAGTTACCTCCTCTTAGAGGGGGCGAGCACAGATACGCAGTATTTT. It translates to CASSYLLLEGASTDTQYF.

V and J are TRBV3-1 (or the pseudogene TRBV3-2) and TRBJ1-6; tentatively, D is TRBD1 (5 bases). Trimming left V 4 bases short and J 5 bases short, with 12 bases between. Germline V lookup: CDR1 LGHDT, CDR2 YNNKEL (reference sequence). CDR3 length: 15 residues. CDR3 region: CASSPQGANNSPLHF. In DNA form, the CDR3 reads TGTGCCAGCAGCCCCCAGGGCGCTAATAATTCACCCCTCCACTTT.

The chain carries TRBV7-2 and TRBJ2-7; the D is unclear. There are 14 residues in the CDR3. Trimming cost V 4 bases and J 0 bases, with 10 bases left between them. The V gene's germline CDR1 is SGHTA and CDR2 FQGNSA. DNA of the CDR3: TGTGCCAGCAGCTCCCTACGTAGCTCCTACGAGCAGTACTTC. Translation: CASSSLRSSYEQYF.

The J gene is TRBJ2-7, the V gene TRBV18; possibly TRBD2 for D (6 bases). Per germline, CDR1 KGHSH and CDR2 LQKENI. The CDR3 is 16 amino acids. V lost 3 bases and J 4 bases, leaving 19 bases between the germline ends. Written as DNA, the CDR3 is TGTGCCAGCTCACCGTCATCGGGACTTCTCTCTTACGAGCAGTACTTC. Translated: CASSPSSGLLSYEQYF.

The chain joins TRBV27 to TRBJ2-7; TRBD2 agrees at 12 bases. This CDR3 is 15 amino acids long. Trimming took 3 bases from V and 5 from J; bases not matched to a gene: 5. Germline values: CDR1 MNHEY, CDR2 SMNVEV (reference sequence). The chain's CDR3 is CASSFPSGGAHEQYF. As DNA, the CDR3 is TGTGCCAGCAGTTTCCCTAGCGGGGGGGCCCACGAGCAGTACTTC.

CDR3 region: CASAFTTESEAFF. The CDR3 DNA sequence: TGTGCCAGCGCCTTTACGACAGAATCTGAAGCTTTCTTT. The chain uses TRBV28 and TRBJ1-1; D is possibly TRBD1 (5 bases). V was pared by 8 bases and J by 6 bases, with 16 bases between. The CDR3 is 13 amino acids. Germline V gene sequence: CDR1 MDHEN, CDR2 SYDVKM.

The chain combines TRBV4-2 with TRBJ1-4; D is perhaps TRBD1 (5 bases). CDR1 LGHNA and CDR2 YNFKEQ come from the germline V gene. The CDR3 is 16 residues long. V shed 3 bases and J shed 3 bases, with 14 bases lying between them. The CDR3 loop is CASSQAAGGANEKLFF. CDR3 bases: TGTGCCAGCAGCCAGGCCGCGGGAGGGGCTAATGAAAAACTGTTTTTT.

This clone was counted a few times. V gene TRBV7-2 combines with J gene TRBJ2-7; D uncertain. V lost 2 bases, J lost 6 bases, and 8 bases lay in between. The CDR3 is made up of 12 amino acids. In germline, CDR1 is SGHTA, CDR2 FQGNSA. The CDR3 sequence is CASSLISREQYF. CDR3 nucleotide sequence: TGTGCCAGCAGCTTAATATCCCGCGAGCAGTACTTC.

Comments on this clone: This CDR3 is also generated by other DNA sequences in the sample. The chain is built from TRBV7-3 and TRBJ2-2; tentative D call: TRBD1 (6 bases). Trimming stripped 2 bases from V and 1 base from J, with 11 bases between. This CDR3 comprises 16 residues. From germline, CDR1 is SGHTA and CDR2 FQGTGA. The CDR3 reads CASSLLPGQNTGELFF. The DNA of the CDR3 is TGTGCCAGCAGCTTATTACCGGGACAGAACACCGGGGAGCTGTTTTTT.

V is TRBV9 and J is TRBJ2-1; D gene ambiguous. V was cut by 3 bases and J by 8 bases, with 12 bases left in between. The germline V gene encodes CDR1 SGDLS and CDR2 YYNGEE. This CDR3 has 13 residues. The CDR3: CASSAQSGYEQFF. The CDR3 DNA reads as TGTGCCAGCAGCGCCCAATCAGGATATGAGCAGTTCTTC.

This clone was observed a handful of times. The chain links TRBV6-2 or TRBV6-3 to TRBJ1-1; D gene ambiguous. Germline V gene sequence: CDR1 MNHEY, CDR2 SVGEGT. V was cut by 0 bases and J by 6 bases, with 5 bases left in between. There are 12 residues in the CDR3. The CDR3 reads CASSYSSAEAFF. CDR3 in DNA: TGTGCCAGCAGTTACTCGTCAGCTGAAGCTTTCTTT.

V is TRBV24-1 and J is TRBJ2-3, with unresolved D. Germline V gene data show CDR1 as KGHDR and CDR2 as SFDVKD. The CDR3 contains 13 residues. Deletions cut 3 bases from V and 3 bases from J, with 6 bases between. CDR3 amino acids: CATSDQRTDTQYF. For the CDR3, the DNA is TGTGCCACCAGTGATCAACGGACAGATACGCAGTATTTT.

This clone was recorded at least ten times. The rearrangement joins TRBV20-1 to TRBJ2-5, with a tentative D call TRBD1 (5 bases). This CDR3 is 11 amino acids long. From germline, CDR1 is DFQATT and CDR2 SNEGSKA (reference sequence). With 7 bases removed from V and 3 bases from J, the gap between germline ends came to 9 bases. CDR3 sequence (DNA): TGCAGTGTTGGCAGGGAAGAGACCCAGTACTTC. Residues: CSVGREETQYF.

This clone was seen just once. V gene TRBV18 combines with J gene TRBJ2-2; the D gene is possibly TRBD1 (6 bases). CDR1 KGHSH and CDR2 LQKENI come from the germline V gene. V lost 11 bases and J lost 0, with 10 bases in between. The CDR3 is 13 amino acids. The CDR3 DNA reads as TGTGCCGACAGGAGGACGAACACCGGGGAGCTGTTTTTT. This gives the protein CADRRTNTGELFF. The full variable domain, in which reference TRBV18 and TRBJ2-2 provide the parts outside the CDR3, is NAGVMQNPRHLVRRRGQEARLRCSPMKGHSHVYWYRQLPEEGLKFMVYLQKENIIDESGMPKERFSAEFPKEGPSILRIQQVVRGDSAAYFCADRRTNTGELFFGEGSRLTVL.

The V gene is TRBV6-5, the J gene TRBJ2-2; 8 bases agree with TRBD1. Germline V lookup: CDR1 MNHEY, CDR2 SVGAGI. V was clipped by 6 bases and J by 5 bases; unmatched bases: 8. The CDR3 contains 15 residues. The CDR3 loop is CASRDRGVGTGELFF. The CDR3 DNA reads TGTGCCAGCAGAGACAGGGGCGTGGGAACCGGGGAGCTGTTTTTT.